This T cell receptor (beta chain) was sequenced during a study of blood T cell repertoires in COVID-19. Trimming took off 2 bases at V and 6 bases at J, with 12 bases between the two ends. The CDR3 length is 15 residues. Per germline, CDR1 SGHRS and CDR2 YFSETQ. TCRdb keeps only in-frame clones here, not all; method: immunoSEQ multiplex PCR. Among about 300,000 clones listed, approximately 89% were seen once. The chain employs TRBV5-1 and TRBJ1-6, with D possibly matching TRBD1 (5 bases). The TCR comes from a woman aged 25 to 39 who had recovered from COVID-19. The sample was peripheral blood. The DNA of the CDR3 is TGCGCCAGCAGCTTACAGGCTATTCCTAATTCACCCCTCCACTTT. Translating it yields CASSLQAIPNSPLHF.